The rows below give T cell receptor beta chains drawn from one sample of a study of blood T cell repertoires in COVID-19. Profiled with immunoSEQ multiplex PCR; TCRdb holds only in-frame clones, not every one. Of a few hundred thousand clones listed, about 89% are singletons. The sample taken for sequencing was peripheral blood. Receptor source: a man aged 40-49 years with acute or convalescent COVID-19. The CDR3 runs from the conserved cysteine through the conserved F or W. The D gene is left open where the match is weak. The size of a clone is reported for some rows only, either as once, few or many, or as a class for expanded clones.

D	V	J	size	CDR3	DNA
TRBD1	TRBV11-2	TRBJ2-1	-	CASTLSYRGHSYNEQFF	TGTGCCAGCACCTTATCCTACAGGGGGCATTCCTACAATGAGCAGTTCTTC
TRBD1	TRBV5-1	TRBJ1-2	-	CASSLTGTGGNGYTF	TGCGCCAGCAGCTTAACCGGGACAGGGGGCAATGGCTACACCTTC
-	TRBV19	TRBJ2-1	few	CASSRDRSTEQFF	TGTGCCAGTAGTAGAGACAGGTCAACGGAGCAGTTCTTC
-	TRBV18	TRBJ1-2	-	CASSPNREGYTF	TGTGCCAGCTCACCGAACAGGGAGGGCTACACCTTC
TRBD1	TRBV2	TRBJ2-7	-	CASRMTGYTYEQYF	TGTGCCAGCAGGATGACAGGGTACACCTACGAGCAGTACTTC
TRBD2	TRBV5-5	TRBJ2-7	-	CASLGAGTSDYEQYF	TGTGCCAGTCTTGGGGCCGGGACTAGCGACTACGAGCAGTACTTC
TRBD1	TRBV7-8	TRBJ1-5	-	CASSSDRGRNQPQHF	TGTGCCAGCAGTTCCGACAGGGGAAGAAATCAGCCCCAGCATTTT
-	TRBV11-1	TRBJ2-7	-	CASSFRSGVGEQYF	TGTGCCAGCAGCTTTCGGTCAGGGGTTGGAGAGCAGTACTTC
TRBD1	TRBV28	TRBJ2-7	many	CASSSPDRNTGQYF	TGTGCCAGCAGTTCCCCGGACAGGAACACGGGGCAGTACTTC
-	TRBV27	TRBJ1-2	-	CASSLSGPGYTF	TGTGCCAGCAGTTTATCGGGGCCCGGCTACACCTTC
TRBD2	TRBV11-3	TRBJ2-1	few	CASSSGLADEQFF	TGTGCCAGCAGCTCCGGACTAGCGGATGAGCAGTTCTTC
-	TRBV3-1/TRBV3-2	TRBJ1-2	-	CASSQPGTLYGYTF	TGTGCCAGCAGCCAACCAGGGACACTCTATGGCTACACCTTC
TRBD1	TRBV2	TRBJ1-2	-	CASSGDSSYGYTF	TGTGCCAGCAGTGGGGACAGTTCCTATGGCTACACCTTC
-	TRBV6-5	TRBJ1-2	-	CASSMSSGSYGYTF	TGTGCCAGCAGTATGTCGTCAGGTAGTTATGGCTACACCTTC
-	TRBV11-2	TRBJ2-7	-	CASSLDRGSGYRYEQYF	TGTGCCAGCAGCTTAGATCGTGGGTCAGGGTATCGCTACGAGCAGTACTTC
-	TRBV7-8	TRBJ1-1	-	CASSGNRVATEAFF	TGTGCCAGCAGCGGGAACAGGGTTGCCACTGAAGCTTTCTTT
TRBD2	TRBV5-1	TRBJ2-3	-	CASSWISGRVADTQYF	TGCGCCAGCAGCTGGATTAGCGGGAGAGTCGCAGATACGCAGTATTTT
TRBD1	TRBV4-2	TRBJ1-6	-	CASSLTDRGDSPLHF	TGTGCCAGCAGCCTCACTGACAGGGGAGATTCACCCCTCCACTTT
-	TRBV6-5	TRBJ1-5	-	CASSYGRAHQPQHF	TGTGCCAGCAGTTATGGCAGGGCGCATCAGCCCCAGCATTTT
-	TRBV5-4	TRBJ1-2	once	CASSLVVDNGGYTF	TGTGCCAGCAGCTTGGTCGTGGACAACGGTGGCTACACCTTC
-	TRBV29-1	TRBJ1-2	-	CSVESGLGGYTF	TGCAGCGTTGAGTCGGGGTTGGGTGGCTACACCTTC
-	TRBV9	TRBJ1-2	-	CASSVVAGNYGYTF	TGTGCCAGCAGCGTAGTGGCAGGGAACTATGGCTACACCTTC
-	TRBV19	TRBJ2-7	once	CASSIELGVTYEQYF	TGTGCCAGTAGTATAGAGTTAGGGGTTACCTACGAGCAGTACTTC
TRBD1	TRBV11-2	TRBJ2-1	-	CASSLMGQGYNEQFF	TGTGCCAGCAGCTTAATGGGACAGGGGTACAATGAGCAGTTCTTC
-	TRBV13	TRBJ2-7	-	CASSSGTRSSYEQYF	TGTGCCAGCAGTTCGGGGACACGCAGCTCCTACGAGCAGTACTTC
-	TRBV11-2	TRBJ2-7	-	CASSLGLREQYF	TGTGCCAGCAGCTTAGGCTTGAGGGAGCAGTACTTC
-	TRBV19	TRBJ1-5	-	CASSATLGGEPQHF	TGTGCCAGTAGTGCGACCCTGGGAGGAGAGCCCCAGCATTTT
TRBD2	TRBV5-5	TRBJ2-3	-	CASSFLAGGLDTQYF	TGTGCCAGCAGCTTTCTAGCGGGGGGGCTAGATACGCAGTATTTT
-	TRBV7-9	TRBJ2-3	-	CASSPSTSPDTQYF	TGTGCCAGCAGCCCAAGCACGTCTCCAGATACGCAGTATTTT
TRBD1	TRBV13	TRBJ1-6	-	CASSRDRGRNSPLHF	TGTGCCAGCAGTCGGGACAGGGGGCGGAATTCACCCCTCCACTTT
-	TRBV7-6	TRBJ1-1	once	CASSLYTGNTEAFF	TGTGCCAGCAGCTTGTACACAGGAAACACTGAAGCTTTCTTT
TRBD2	TRBV10-3	TRBJ2-3	once	CAIREGTSESTDTQYF	TGTGCCATCAGGGAAGGTACTAGCGAAAGCACAGATACGCAGTATTTT
TRBD1	TRBV10-3	TRBJ2-7	-	CAIRRTGGLGEQYF	TGTGCCATCAGGAGGACAGGGGGCCTCGGGGAGCAGTACTTC
TRBD1	TRBV11-2	TRBJ2-7	-	CASSLGDRGHEQYF	TGTGCCAGCAGCTTAGGGGACAGGGGCCACGAGCAGTACTTC
-	TRBV30	TRBJ1-2	few	CAWSVLYGYTF	TGTGCCTGGAGTGTACTTTATGGCTACACCTTC
TRBD2	TRBV28	TRBJ2-3	-	CASSFLYGLAGGETTDTQYF	TGTGCCAGCAGTTTTTTGTACGGACTAGCGGGAGGTGAGACCACAGATACGCAGTATTTT
-	TRBV25-1	TRBJ1-2	-	CASSELAGTGGYTF	TGTGCCAGCAGTGAATTGGCAGGGACTGGAGGCTACACCTTC
-	TRBV28	TRBJ2-3	few	CASRRRTEGTQYF	TGTGCCAGCAGACGCAGGACAGAGGGCACGCAGTATTTT
TRBD1	TRBV27	TRBJ1-6	-	CASSLARGDSPLHF	TGTGCCAGCAGTTTGGCCAGGGGGGACTCACCCCTCCACTTT
-	TRBV19	TRBJ1-6	-	CASKVESSYNSPLHF	TGTGCCAGTAAAGTGGAGAGCTCCTATAATTCACCCCTCCACTTT
-	TRBV4-2	TRBJ2-7	-	CASSNGASYEQYF	TGTGCCAGCTCAAATGGGGCCTCCTACGAGCAGTACTTC
TRBD2	TRBV27	TRBJ2-6	once	CASSSPGLGANVLTF	TGTGCCAGCAGTTCGCCGGGACTAGGGGCCAACGTCCTGACTTTC
TRBD2	TRBV12-5	TRBJ2-1	-	CASGLSSGGAPYNEQFF	TGTGCTAGTGGTTTGTCTAGCGGGGGGGCCCCATACAATGAGCAGTTCTTC
-	TRBV9	TRBJ2-2	-	CASSPRRGTGELFF	TGTGCCAGCAGTCCTCGTCGGGGCACCGGGGAGCTGTTTTTT
-	TRBV30	TRBJ1-2	few	CAWSVGGYGYTF	TGTGCCTGGAGTGTAGGGGGCTATGGCTACACCTTC
-	TRBV27	TRBJ2-2	-	CASSLSGRGGELFF	TGTGCCAGCAGTTTATCGGGGCGAGGCGGGGAGCTGTTTTTT